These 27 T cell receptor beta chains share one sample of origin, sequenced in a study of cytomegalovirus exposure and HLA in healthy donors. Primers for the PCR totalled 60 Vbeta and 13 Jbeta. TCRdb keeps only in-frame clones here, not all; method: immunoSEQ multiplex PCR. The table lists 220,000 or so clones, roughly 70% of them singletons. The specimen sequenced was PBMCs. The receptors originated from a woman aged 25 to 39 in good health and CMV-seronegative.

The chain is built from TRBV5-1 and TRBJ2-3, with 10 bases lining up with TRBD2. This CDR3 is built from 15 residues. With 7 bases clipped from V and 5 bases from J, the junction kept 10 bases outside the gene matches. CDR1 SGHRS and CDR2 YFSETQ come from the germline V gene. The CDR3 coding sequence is TGCGCCAGCGCCCCAAGCGGGAGGGCCGAAGATACGCAGTATTTT. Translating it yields CASAPSGRAEDTQYF.

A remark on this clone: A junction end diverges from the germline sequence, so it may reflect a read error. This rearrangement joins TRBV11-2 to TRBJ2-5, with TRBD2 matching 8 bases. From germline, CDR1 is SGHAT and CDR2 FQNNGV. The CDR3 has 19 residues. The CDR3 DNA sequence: TGTGCCAGCACCTTAGATGGGTGGGGACTAGAAAGGGGGAGGGAGACCCAGTACTTC. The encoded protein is CASTLDGWGLERGRETQYF.

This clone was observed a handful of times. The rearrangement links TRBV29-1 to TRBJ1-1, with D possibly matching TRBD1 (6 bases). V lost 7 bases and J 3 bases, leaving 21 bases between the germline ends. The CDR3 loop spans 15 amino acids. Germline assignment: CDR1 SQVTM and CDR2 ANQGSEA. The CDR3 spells CSACTPGQTHTEAFF. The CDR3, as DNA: TGCAGCGCCTGCACGCCGGGACAAACCCACACTGAAGCTTTCTTT.

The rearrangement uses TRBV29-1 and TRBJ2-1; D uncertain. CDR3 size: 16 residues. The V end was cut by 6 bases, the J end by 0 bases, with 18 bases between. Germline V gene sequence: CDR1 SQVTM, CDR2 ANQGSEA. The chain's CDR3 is CSVATQAPSSYNEQFF. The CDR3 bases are TGCAGCGTGGCTACTCAGGCCCCCAGCTCCTACAATGAGCAGTTCTTC.

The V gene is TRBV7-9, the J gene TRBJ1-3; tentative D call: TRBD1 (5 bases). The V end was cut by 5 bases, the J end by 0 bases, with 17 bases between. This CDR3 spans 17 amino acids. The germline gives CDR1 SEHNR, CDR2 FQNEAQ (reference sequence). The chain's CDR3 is CASSTDGGPLSGNTIYF. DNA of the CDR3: TGTGCCAGCAGCACCGACGGGGGTCCACTCTCTGGAAACACCATATATTTT.

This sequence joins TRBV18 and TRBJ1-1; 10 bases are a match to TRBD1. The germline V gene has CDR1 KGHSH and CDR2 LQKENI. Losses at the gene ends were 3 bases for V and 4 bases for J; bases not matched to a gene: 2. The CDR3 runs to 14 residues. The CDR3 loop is CASSPDRGTTEAFF. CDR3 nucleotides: TGTGCCAGCTCACCGGACAGGGGGACCACTGAAGCTTTCTTT. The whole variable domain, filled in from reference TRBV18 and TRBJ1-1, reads NAGVMQNPRHLVRRRGQEARLRCSPMKGHSHVYWYRQLPEEGLKFMVYLQKENIIDESGMPKERFSAEFPKEGPSILRIQQVVRGDSAAYFCASSPDRGTTEAFFGQGTRLTVV.

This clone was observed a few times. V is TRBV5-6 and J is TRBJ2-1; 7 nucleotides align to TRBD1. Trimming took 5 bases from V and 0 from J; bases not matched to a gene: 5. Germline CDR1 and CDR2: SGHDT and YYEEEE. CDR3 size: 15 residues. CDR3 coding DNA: TGTGCCAGCAGTCTGGGACAGAGCTCCTACAATGAGCAGTTCTTC. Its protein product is CASSLGQSSYNEQFF. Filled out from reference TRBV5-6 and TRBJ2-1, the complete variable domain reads DAGVTQSPTHLIKTRGQQVTLRCSPKSGHDTVSWYQQALGQGPQFIFQYYEEEERQRGNFPDRFSGHQFPNYSSELNVNALLLGDSALYLCASSLGQSSYNEQFFGPGTRLTVL.

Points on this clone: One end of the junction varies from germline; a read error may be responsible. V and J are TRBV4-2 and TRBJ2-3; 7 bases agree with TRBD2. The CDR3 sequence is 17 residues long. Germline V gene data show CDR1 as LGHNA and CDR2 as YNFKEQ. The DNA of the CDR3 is TGTTCCAGCAGCCAAGACGGGAAGGCGGGAGCTGGAGATGCGCAGTATTTT. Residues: CSSSQDGKAGAGDAQYF.

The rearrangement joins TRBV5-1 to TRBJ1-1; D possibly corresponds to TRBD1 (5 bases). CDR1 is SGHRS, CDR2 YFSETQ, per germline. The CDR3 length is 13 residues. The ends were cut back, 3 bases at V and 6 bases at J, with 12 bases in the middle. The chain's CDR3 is CASSSGQSPEAFF. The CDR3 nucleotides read TGCGCCAGCAGCTCTGGACAATCCCCTGAAGCTTTCTTT.

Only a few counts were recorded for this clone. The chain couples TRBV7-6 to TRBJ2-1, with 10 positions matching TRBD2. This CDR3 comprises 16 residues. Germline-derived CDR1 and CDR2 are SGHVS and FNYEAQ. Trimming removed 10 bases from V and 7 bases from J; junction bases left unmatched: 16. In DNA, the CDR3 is TGTGCCACAAGCGAAAGCCTAGCGGGAGTCCGGAATGAGCAGTTCTTC. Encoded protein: CATSESLAGVRNEQFF.

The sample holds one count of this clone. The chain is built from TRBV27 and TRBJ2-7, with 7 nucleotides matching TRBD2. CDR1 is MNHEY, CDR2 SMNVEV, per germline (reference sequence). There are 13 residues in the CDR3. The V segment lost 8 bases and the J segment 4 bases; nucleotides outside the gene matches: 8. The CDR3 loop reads CASGPGGGYEQYF. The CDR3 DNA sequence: TGTGCCAGCGGGCCGGGGGGAGGTTACGAGCAGTACTTC.

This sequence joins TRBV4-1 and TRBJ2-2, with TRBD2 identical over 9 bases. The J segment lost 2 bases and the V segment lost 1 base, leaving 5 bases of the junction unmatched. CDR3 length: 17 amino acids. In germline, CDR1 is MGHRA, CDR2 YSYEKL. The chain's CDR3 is CASSQVGLALNTGELFF. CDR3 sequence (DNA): TGCGCCAGCAGCCAAGTTGGACTAGCGCTAAACACCGGGGAGCTGTTTTTT.

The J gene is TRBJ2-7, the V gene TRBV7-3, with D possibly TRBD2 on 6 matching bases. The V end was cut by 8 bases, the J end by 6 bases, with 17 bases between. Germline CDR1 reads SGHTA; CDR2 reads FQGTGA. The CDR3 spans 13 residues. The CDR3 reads CASVRRENLEQYF. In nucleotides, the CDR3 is TGTGCCAGCGTCCGCCGGGAGAATCTCGAGCAGTACTTC.

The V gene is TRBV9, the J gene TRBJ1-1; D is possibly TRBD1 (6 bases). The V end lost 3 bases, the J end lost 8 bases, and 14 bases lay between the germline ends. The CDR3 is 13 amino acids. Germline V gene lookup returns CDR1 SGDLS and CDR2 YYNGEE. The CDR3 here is CASSGKGGQEAFF. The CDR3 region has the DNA TGTGCCAGCAGCGGAAAGGGGGGGCAGGAAGCTTTCTTT.

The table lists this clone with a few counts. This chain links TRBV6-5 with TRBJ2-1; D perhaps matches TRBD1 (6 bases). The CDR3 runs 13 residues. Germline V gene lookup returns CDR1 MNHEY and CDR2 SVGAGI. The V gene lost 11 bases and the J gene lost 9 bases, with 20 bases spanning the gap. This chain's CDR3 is CAGQLDSRGEQFF. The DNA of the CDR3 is TGTGCCGGACAACTGGACAGTAGAGGTGAGCAGTTCTTC.

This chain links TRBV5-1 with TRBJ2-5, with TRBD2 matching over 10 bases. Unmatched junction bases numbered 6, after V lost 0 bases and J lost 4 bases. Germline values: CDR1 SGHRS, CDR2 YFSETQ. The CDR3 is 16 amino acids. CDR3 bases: TGCGCCAGCAGCTTGGTACCTAGCGGGAGCCGAGAGACCCAGTACTTC. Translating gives CASSLVPSGSRETQYF.

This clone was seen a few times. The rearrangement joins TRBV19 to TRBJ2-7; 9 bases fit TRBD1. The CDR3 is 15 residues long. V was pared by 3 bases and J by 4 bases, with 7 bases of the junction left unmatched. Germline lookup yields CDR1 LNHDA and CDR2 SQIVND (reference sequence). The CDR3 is CASSIRVTGGYEQYF. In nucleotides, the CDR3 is TGTGCCAGTAGTATTAGGGTGACAGGGGGATACGAGCAGTACTTC.

This CDR3 reads CASSMLEGELFF. In DNA form, the CDR3 reads TGTGCCAGTAGTATGTTGGAAGGGGAACTGTTTTTT. The V call is TRBV19, the J call TRBJ1-4; D possibly corresponds to TRBD1 (5 bases). The CDR3 loop spans 12 amino acids. Germline V gives CDR1 LNHDA, CDR2 SQIVND (reference sequence). V lost 3 bases to trimming and J lost 12 bases, with 11 bases between them.

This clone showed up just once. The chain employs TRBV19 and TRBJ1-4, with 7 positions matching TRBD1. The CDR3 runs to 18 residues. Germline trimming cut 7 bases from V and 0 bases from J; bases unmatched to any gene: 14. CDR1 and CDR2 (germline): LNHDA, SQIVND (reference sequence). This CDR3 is CASTITPLTGATNEKLFF. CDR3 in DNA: TGTGCCAGTACCATAACCCCCTTAACAGGGGCAACTAATGAAAAACTGTTTTTT.

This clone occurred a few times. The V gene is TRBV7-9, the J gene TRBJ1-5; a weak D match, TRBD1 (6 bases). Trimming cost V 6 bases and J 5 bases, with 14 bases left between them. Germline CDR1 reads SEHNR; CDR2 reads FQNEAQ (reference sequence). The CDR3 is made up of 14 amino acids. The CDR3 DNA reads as TGTGCCAGCAGTCAACAGGGAAAGGATCAGCCCCAGCATTTT. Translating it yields CASSQQGKDQPQHF. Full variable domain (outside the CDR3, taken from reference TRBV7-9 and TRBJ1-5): DTGVSQNPRHKITKRGQNVTFRCDPISEHNRLYWYRQTLGQGPEFLTYFQNEAQLEKSRLLSDRFSAERPKGSFSTLEIQRTEQGDSAMYLCASSQQGKDQPQHFGDGTRLSIL.

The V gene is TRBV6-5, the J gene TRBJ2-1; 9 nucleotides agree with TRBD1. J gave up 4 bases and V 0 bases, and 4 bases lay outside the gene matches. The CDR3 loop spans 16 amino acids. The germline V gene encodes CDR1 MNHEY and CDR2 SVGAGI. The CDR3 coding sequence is TGTGCCAGCAGTTACTCGGGGACAGGGCCTTACAATGAGCAGTTCTTC. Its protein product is CASSYSGTGPYNEQFF.

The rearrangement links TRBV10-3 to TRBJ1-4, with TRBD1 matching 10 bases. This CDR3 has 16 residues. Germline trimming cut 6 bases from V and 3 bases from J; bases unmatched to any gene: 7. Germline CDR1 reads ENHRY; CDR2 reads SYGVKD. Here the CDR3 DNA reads TGTGCCATCAGAACCGGGACAGGGGATTCTAATGAAAAACTGTTTTTT. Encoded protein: CAIRTGTGDSNEKLFF.

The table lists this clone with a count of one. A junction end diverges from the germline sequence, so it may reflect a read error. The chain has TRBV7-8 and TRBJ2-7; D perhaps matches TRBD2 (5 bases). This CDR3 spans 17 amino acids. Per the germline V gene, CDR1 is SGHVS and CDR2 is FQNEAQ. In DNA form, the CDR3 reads TGTGTCAGCAGCTTATTTTTGAGGGAACAAACGTCCTACGAGCAGTACTTC. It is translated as CVSSLFLREQTSYEQYF.

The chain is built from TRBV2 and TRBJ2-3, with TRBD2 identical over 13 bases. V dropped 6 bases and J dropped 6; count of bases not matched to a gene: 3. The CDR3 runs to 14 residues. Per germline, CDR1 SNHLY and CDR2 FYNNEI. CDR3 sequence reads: CASSRTSGSDTQYF. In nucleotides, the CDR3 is TGTGCCAGCAGCAGGACTAGCGGGAGTGATACGCAGTATTTT.

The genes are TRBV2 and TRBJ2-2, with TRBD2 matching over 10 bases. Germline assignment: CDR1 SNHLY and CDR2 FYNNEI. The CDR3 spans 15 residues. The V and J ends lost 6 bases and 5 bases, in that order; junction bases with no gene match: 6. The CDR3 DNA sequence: TGTGCCAGCAGGTTTAGCGGGGGGATGACCGGGGAGCTGTTTTTT. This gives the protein CASRFSGGMTGELFF.

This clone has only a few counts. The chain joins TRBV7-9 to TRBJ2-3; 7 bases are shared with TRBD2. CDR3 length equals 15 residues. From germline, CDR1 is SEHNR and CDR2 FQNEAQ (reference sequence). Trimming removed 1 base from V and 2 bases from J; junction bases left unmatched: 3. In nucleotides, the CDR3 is TGTGCCAGCAGCTTAGGGCTAGCGGACACAGATACGCAGTATTTT. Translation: CASSLGLADTDTQYF. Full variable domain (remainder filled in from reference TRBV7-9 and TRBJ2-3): DTGVSQNPRHKITKRGQNVTFRCDPISEHNRLYWYRQTLGQGPEFLTYFQNEAQLEKSRLLSDRFSAERPKGSFSTLEIQRTEQGDSAMYLCASSLGLADTDTQYFGPGTRLTVL.

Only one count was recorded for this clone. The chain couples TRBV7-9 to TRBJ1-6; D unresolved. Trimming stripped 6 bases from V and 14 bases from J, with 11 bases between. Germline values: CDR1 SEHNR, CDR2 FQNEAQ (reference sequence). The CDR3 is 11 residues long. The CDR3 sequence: CASRSGGTLHF. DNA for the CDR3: TGTGCCAGCAGGTCGGGAGGCACCCTCCACTTT.